This T cell receptor (beta chain) was identified during a study of T cell responses to AZD1222 COVID-19 vaccine. The method was immunoSEQ multiplex PCR; TCRdb's version includes in-frame clones alone and lacks a portion of them. The sample shows roughly 180,000 clones, approximately 94% of them seen only once. Germline values: CDR1 ENHRY, CDR2 SYGVKD. CDR3 length: 14 amino acids. J was trimmed by 5 bases and V by 6 bases; bases with no gene match: 8. Worth noting for this clone: Antigen: not known.

Study-level results: The repertoires were collected only after the peak T cell response. The study found vaccine-associated CD4 TCRs spanning spike, dominant at 160-218 and 743-854.

The origin of this receptor is an adult who received the AZD1222 COVID-19 vaccine. This chain connects TRBV10-3 to TRBJ2-7, with 9 bases that match TRBD1. Sample: peripheral blood, taken 28 days after the second AZD1222 dose. CDR3 in amino acids: CAISGTGGKHEQYF. CDR3 DNA: TGTGCCATCAGCGGAACAGGGGGCAAGCACGAGCAGTACTTC.